This T cell receptor beta chain was sequenced in a study of shared clonotypes between healthy human individuals. Concerning this clone itself: Its antigen is unknown.

This CDR3 comprises 14 residues. Trimming took off 2 bases at V and 4 bases at J, with 11 bases between the two ends. Germline V gene sequence: CDR1 SNHLY, CDR2 FYNNEI. Study-wide points: Estimated richness was generally greater in naive than memory subsets.

Profiling relied on immunoSEQ multiplex PCR, and the TCRdb table lists in-frame clones only, not all of them. Of more than 1 million clones listed, 78% are singletons. The specimen sequenced was memory CD4+ T cells from PBMCs. Subset indicated: CD45RA-negative fraction. The J gene is TRBJ2-5, the V gene TRBV2; D remains unclear. The source is a man younger than 35 in good health. Some clones in this sample may be carry-over from other donors' samples. The CDR3 reads CASSENGLTETQYF. CDR3 nucleotides: TGTGCCAGCAGTGAAAATGGGTTGACAGAGACCCAGTACTTC.